This TCR beta chain was obtained from a study of T cells in Graves' hyperthyroidism and ophthalmopathy. Regarding the study as a whole: Ophthalmopathy got predicted by the model a median roughly 6.4 months before its onset.

RNA transcripts served as the template for amplifying TCR beta CDR3 regions. First-round RT-PCR of the TCR CDR3 relied on the HTBI primer set. TCRdb recomputed calls from the multiplex PCR reads with MiXCR, one row per CDR3 protein. The data hold about 420,000 distinct CDR3 sequences, with about 15% observed a single time. The CDR3 runs 12 residues. CDR1 and CDR2 from the germline V gene are LGHDT and YNNKEL (reference sequence). V was trimmed by 5 bases and J by 6 bases, leaving 9 bases between them. This clonotype was counted between two and nine times. Its antigen is still unknown. Clinical symptoms, serum thyroxine and TRAb, thyroid ultrasound and orbital computed tomography were used for the diagnoses. Fresh peripheral blood, about 9.6 ml, yielded the PBMCs.

The TCR was taken from a woman aged 18-29 years with Graves' hyperthyroidism. The sequenced material came from blood. The chain couples TRBV3-1 to TRBJ2-3, with a possible D match to TRBD2 (5 bases). CDR3 DNA sequence: TGTGCCAGCAGCTTCCGGGATGATACGCAGTATTTT. It encodes CASSFRDDTQYF.